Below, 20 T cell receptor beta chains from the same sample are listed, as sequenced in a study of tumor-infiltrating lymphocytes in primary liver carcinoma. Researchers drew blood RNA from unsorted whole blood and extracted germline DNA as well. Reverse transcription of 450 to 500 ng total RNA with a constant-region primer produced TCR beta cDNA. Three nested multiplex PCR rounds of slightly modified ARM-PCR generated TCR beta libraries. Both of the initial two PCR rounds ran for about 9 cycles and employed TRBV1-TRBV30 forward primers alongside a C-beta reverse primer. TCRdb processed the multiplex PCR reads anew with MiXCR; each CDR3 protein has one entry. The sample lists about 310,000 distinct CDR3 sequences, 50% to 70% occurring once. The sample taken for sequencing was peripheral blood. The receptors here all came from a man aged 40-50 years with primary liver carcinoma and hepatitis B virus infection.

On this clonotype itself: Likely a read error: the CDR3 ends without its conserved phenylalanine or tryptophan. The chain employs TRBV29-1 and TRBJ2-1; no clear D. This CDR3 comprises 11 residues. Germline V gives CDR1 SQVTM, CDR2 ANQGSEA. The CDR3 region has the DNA TGCAGGGTTGTCCAAGGGAATGAGCAGTTCTTA. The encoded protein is CRVVQGNEQFL.

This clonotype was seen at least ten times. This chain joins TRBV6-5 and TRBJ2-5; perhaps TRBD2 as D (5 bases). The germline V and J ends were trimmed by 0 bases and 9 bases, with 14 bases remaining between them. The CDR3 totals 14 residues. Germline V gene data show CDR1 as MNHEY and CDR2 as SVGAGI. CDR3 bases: TGTGCCAGCAGTTACTCAACCACCATCGGGGCCCAGTACTTC. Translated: CASSYSTTIGAQYF.

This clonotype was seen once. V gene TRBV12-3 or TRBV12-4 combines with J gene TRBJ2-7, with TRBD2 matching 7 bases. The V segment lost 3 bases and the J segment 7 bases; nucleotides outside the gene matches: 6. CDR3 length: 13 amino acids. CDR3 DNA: TGTGCCAGCAGTTTGGGGACTACATATGAGCAGTACTTC. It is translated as CASSLGTTYEQYF.

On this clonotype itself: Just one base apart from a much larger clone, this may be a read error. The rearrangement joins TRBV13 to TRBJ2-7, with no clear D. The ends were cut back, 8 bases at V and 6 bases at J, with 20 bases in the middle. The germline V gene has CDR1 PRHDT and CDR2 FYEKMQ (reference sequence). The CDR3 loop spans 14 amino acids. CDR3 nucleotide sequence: TGTGCCAGCGGCTCCTATACTTATTCGGGCGAGCAGTACTTC. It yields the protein CASGSYTYSGEQYF.

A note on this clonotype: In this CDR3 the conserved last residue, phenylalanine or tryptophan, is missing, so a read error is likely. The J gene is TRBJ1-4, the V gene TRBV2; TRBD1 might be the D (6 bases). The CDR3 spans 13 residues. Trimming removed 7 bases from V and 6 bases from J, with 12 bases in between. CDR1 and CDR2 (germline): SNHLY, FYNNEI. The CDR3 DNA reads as TGTGCCAGCACGGGAGGGACATATGAAAAACTGTTTCTT. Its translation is CASTGGTYEKLFL.

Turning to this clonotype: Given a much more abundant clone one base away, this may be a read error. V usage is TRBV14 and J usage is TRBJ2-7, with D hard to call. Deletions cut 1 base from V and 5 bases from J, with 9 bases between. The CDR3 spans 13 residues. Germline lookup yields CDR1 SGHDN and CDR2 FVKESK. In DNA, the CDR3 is TGTGCCAGCAGCCAAGGACTGCAACACGAGCAGTACTTC. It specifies CASSQGLQHEQYF.

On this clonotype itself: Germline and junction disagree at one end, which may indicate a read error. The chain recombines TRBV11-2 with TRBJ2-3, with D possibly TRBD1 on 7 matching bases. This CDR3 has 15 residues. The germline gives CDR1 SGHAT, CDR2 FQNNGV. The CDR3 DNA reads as TGTGCCAGCAGCCTAGCCCAGGGGGGTCTGCATACGCTGTATTTT. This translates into CASSLAQGGLHTLYF.

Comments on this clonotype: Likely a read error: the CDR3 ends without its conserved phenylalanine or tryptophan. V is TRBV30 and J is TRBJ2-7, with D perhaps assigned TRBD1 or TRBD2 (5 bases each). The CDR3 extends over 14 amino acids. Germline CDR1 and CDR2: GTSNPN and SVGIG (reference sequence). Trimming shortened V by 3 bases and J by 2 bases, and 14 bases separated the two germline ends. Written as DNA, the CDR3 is TGTGCCTGGAGCGCCGGGGACGGAACCTACGAGCAGTACCTC. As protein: CAWSAGDGTYEQYL.

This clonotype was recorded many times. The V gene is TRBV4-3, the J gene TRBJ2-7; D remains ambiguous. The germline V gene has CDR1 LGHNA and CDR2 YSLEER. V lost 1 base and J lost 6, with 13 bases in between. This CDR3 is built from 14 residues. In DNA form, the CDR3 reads TGCGCCAGCAGCCAAGGGCAAGAAGGGCGCGAGCAGTACTTC. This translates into CASSQGQEGREQYF.

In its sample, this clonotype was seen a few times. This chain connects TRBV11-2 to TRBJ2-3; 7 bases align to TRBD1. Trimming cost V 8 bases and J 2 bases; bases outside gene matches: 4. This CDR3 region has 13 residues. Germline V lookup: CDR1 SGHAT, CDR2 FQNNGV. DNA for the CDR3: TGTGCCAGCGAAGACAGGGTCACAGATACGCAGTATTTT. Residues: CASEDRVTDTQYF. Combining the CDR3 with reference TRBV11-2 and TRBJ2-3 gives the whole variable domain EAGVAQSPRYKIIEKRQSVAFWCNPISGHATLYWYQQILGQGPKLLIQFQNNGVVDDSQLPKDRFSAERLKGVDSTLKIQPAKLEDSAVYLCASEDRVTDTQYFGPGTRLTVL.

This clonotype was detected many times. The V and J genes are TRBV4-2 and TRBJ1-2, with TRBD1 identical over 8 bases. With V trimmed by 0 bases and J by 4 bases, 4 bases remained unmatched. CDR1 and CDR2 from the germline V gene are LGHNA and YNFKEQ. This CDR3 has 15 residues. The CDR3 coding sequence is TGTGCCAGCAGCCAAGACAGGGGGCGCGGCTATGGCTACACCTTC. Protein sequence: CASSQDRGRGYGYTF.

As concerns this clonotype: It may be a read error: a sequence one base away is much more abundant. The CDR3 bases are TGTGCCAGCATACGGGACTGGGGCACCGGGGAGCTGTTTTTT. It codes for CASIRDWGTGELFF. The chain uses TRBV5-5 and TRBJ2-2; TRBD2 is a possible D gene (6 bases). V lost 6 bases and J lost 4, with 13 bases in between. CDR1 is SGHKS and CDR2 is YYEKEE in the germline V gene (reference sequence). This CDR3 comprises 14 residues.

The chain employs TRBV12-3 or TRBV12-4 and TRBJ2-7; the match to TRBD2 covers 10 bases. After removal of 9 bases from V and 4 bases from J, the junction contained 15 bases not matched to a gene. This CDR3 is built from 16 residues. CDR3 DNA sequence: TGTGCCAGTACTCCCAGTAGGGGACTAGCGACGTACGAGCAGTACTTC. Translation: CASTPSRGLATYEQYF.

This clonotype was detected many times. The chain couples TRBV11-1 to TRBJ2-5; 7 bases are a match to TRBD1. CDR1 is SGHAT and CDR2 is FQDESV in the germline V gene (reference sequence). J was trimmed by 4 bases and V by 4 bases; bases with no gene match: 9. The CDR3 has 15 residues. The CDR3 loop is CASSSGQPGGETQYF. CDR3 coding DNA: TGTGCCAGCAGCTCGGGACAGCCAGGAGGAGAGACCCAGTACTTC.

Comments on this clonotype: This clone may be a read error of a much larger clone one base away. CDR3 loop: CASSLSARRTEAFF. The CDR3 coding sequence is TGTGCCAGCAGTTTATCCGCCCGGCGGACTGAAGCTTTCTTT. The chain links TRBV12-3 or TRBV12-4 to TRBJ1-1, with no clear D. Trimming removed 2 bases at V and 5 bases at J, with 12 bases between. There are 14 residues in the CDR3.

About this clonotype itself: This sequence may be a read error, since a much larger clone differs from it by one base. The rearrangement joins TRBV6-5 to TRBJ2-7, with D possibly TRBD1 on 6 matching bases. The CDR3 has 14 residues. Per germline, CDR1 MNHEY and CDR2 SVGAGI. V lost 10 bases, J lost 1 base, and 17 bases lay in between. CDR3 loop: CAISSDGQSYEQYF. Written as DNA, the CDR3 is TGTGCCATCTCTTCGGACGGACAGTCCTACGAGCAGTACTTC.

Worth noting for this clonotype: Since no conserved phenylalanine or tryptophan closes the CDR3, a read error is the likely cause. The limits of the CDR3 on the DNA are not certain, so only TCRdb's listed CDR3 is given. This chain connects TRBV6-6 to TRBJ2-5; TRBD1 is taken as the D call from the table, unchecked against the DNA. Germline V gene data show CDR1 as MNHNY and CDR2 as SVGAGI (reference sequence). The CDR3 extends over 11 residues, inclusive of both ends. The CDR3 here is CAGSWGETLYL.

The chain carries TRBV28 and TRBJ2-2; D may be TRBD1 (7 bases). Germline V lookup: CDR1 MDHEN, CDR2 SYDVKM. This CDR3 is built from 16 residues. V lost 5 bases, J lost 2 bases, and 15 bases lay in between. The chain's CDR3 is CASSAGGTANTGELFF. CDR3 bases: TGTGCCAGCAGTGCGGGCGGGACAGCAAACACCGGGGAGCTGTTTTTT. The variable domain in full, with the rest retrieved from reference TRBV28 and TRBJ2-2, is DVKVTQSSRYLVKRTGEKVFLECVQDMDHENMFWYRQDPGLGLRLIYFSYDVKMKEKGDIPEGYSVSREKKERFSLILESASTNQTSMYLCASSAGGTANTGELFFGEGSRLTVL.

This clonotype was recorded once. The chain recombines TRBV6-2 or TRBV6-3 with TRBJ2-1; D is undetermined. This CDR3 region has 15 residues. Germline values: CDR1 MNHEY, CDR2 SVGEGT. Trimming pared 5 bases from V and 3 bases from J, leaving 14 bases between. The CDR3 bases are TGTGCCAGCAGTCCAAGGGTAAGCTTCTACAATGAGCAGTTCTTC. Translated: CASSPRVSFYNEQFF.

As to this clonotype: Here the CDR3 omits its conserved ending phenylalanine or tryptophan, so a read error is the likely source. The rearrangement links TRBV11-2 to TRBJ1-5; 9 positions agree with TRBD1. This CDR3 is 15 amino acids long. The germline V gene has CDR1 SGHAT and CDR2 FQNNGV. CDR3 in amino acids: CASSLGQGPNRPQHY. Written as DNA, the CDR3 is TGTGCCAGCAGCTTGGGACAGGGTCCCAATCGGCCCCAGCATTAT.